This is a list of T cell receptor beta chains from one sample in a study of Ad26.COV2.S vaccination and SARS-CoV-2 variants. Assay: immunoSEQ multiplex PCR; the TCRdb copy retains only in-frame clones and omits some. The table includes more than 300,000 clones, about 88% detected once. The sequences come from peripheral blood, collected in a trial of Ad26.COV2.S vaccine versus placebo. The receptors derive from a person between 18 and 65 years old who received the Ad26.COV2.S COVID-19 vaccine or a placebo. Each CDR3 is given with its conserved first and last residue. The D gene is left open where the match is weak. Rows give clone size only sometimes, using once, few, many, or a class for an expanded clone.

j_call | d_call | clone_size | v_call | cdr3_aa | cdr3_nt
TRBJ1-2 | . | . | TRBV5-1 | CASSLGGNYGYTF | TGCGCCAGCAGCTTGGGAGGTAACTATGGCTACACCTTC
TRBJ1-1 | TRBD1 | . | TRBV19 | CASSTVPGQGAAFF | TGTGCCAGTAGTACTGTCCCGGGACAGGGCGCGGCTTTCTTT
TRBJ2-7 | TRBD2 | . | TRBV5-1 | CASSLSSGYEQYF | TGCGCCAGCAGCTTGTCTAGCGGCTACGAGCAGTACTTC
TRBJ1-1 | TRBD1 | few | TRBV10-3 | CAISEGTGGRTEAFF | TGTGCCATCAGTGAGGGAACAGGGGGCCGGACTGAAGCTTTCTTT
TRBJ1-6 | . | . | TRBV4-1 | CASSQVGTIWDNSPLHF | TGCGCCAGCAGCCAAGTTGGGACAATCTGGGATAATTCACCCCTCCACTTT
TRBJ2-3 | . | once | TRBV28 | CASSSEYTQYF | TGTGCCAGCAGCTCAGAATATACGCAGTATTTT
TRBJ1-2 | . | . | TRBV5-5 | CASSLEVSGGYTF | TGTGCCAGCAGCTTGGAAGTCTCGGGGGGCTACACCTTC
TRBJ1-2 | . | few | TRBV4-3 | CASSQDRSWAGYGYTF | TGCGCCAGCAGCCAAGATCGGAGCTGGGCGGGCTATGGCTACACCTTC
TRBJ1-2 | TRBD1 | . | TRBV3-1/TRBV3-2 | CASSHLMSRQGAVFFYGYTF | TGTGCCAGCAGCCACTTGATGTCCCGGCAGGGGGCCGTTTTCTTCTATGGCTACACCTTC
TRBJ1-3 | . | . | TRBV6-5 | CERTVRGGSGNTIYF | TGTGAGCGTACCGTACGGGGGGGGTCTGGAAACACCATATATTTT
TRBJ2-2 | TRBD2 | . | TRBV4-2 | CASSQDRTSGAYTGELFF | TGTGCCAGCAGCCAAGATCGAACTAGCGGGGCTTACACCGGGGAGCTGTTTTTT
TRBJ2-2 | . | many | TRBV4-3 | CASSQDSGSYRELFF | TGCGCCAGCAGCCAAGACAGCGGGTCCTACCGGGAGCTGTTTTTT
TRBJ1-1 | . | . | TRBV7-9 | CASSLAGTDEAFF | TGTGCCAGCAGCTTAGCTGGGACGGATGAAGCTTTCTTT
TRBJ2-3 | TRBD2 | . | TRBV7-2 | CASSLGVPSGAGDTQYF | TGTGCCAGCAGCTTAGGGGTTCCTAGCGGGGCGGGAGATACGCAGTATTTT
TRBJ1-1 | TRBD1 | . | TRBV27 | CASSLQGDYSEAFF | TGTGCCAGCAGTTTACAGGGGGACTACTCTGAAGCTTTCTTT
TRBJ1-5 | TRBD1 | . | TRBV28 | CASIGGQGGNQPQHF | TGTGCCAGCATAGGGGGACAGGGCGGCAATCAGCCCCAGCATTTT
TRBJ2-3 | TRBD2 | . | TRBV28 | CASSKRESADTQYF | TGTGCCAGCAGTAAGCGGGAGTCTGCAGATACGCAGTATTTT
TRBJ2-3 | TRBD1 | . | TRBV5-1 | CASSLVGQGSSTDTQYF | TGCGCCAGCAGCTTGGTGGGACAGGGCTCTAGCACAGATACGCAGTATTTT
TRBJ1-2 | . | . | TRBV30 | CAWSQNYGYTF | TGTGCCTGGAGCCAGAACTATGGCTACACCTTC
TRBJ2-7 | . | . | TRBV4-1 | CASSQDLSATFNYEQYF | TGCGCCAGCAGCCAAGATCTATCAGCGACCTTTAACTACGAGCAGTACTTC
TRBJ1-3 | . | . | TRBV5-1 | CASSRGPASSGNTIYF | TGCGCCAGCAGCCGAGGACCTGCTAGCTCTGGAAACACCATATATTTT
TRBJ2-1 | TRBD1 | . | TRBV30 | CAWSVGQGGSNEQFF | TGTGCCTGGAGTGTGGGACAGGGGGGTAGTAATGAGCAGTTCTTC
TRBJ2-7 | TRBD2 | . | TRBV5-1 | CASSTGLAGGPFPYEQYF | TGCGCCAGCAGCACCGGACTAGCGGGAGGGCCGTTCCCCTACGAGCAGTACTTC
TRBJ2-7 | . | once | TRBV5-1 | CASSLEPSSYEQYF | TGCGCCAGCAGCTTGGAACCGAGCTCCTACGAGCAGTACTTC
TRBJ2-7 | . | . | TRBV15 | CATSRGRTETYEQYF | TGTGCCACCAGCAGAGGAAGGACAGAGACCTACGAGCAGTACTTC
TRBJ1-4 | . | . | TRBV4-3 | CASSLNGEKLFF | TGCGCCAGCAGCCTCAATGGGGAAAAACTGTTTTTT
TRBJ1-5 | . | . | TRBV18 | CASSPNGGNHQPQHF | TGTGCCAGCTCACCAAATGGGGGTAACCATCAGCCCCAGCATTTT
TRBJ1-2 | . | . | TRBV11-2 | CASSLDGVGEGYTF | TGTGCCAGCAGCCTAGACGGGGTAGGAGAGGGCTACACCTTC
TRBJ2-5 | . | . | TRBV5-1 | CASSLVGAQETQYF | TGCGCCAGCAGCTTGGTAGGGGCCCAAGAGACCCAGTACTTC
TRBJ1-1 | . | few | TRBV5-1 | CASSWAGRANLNTEAFF | TGCGCCAGCTCCTGGGCTGGCAGGGCTAACCTAAACACTGAAGCTTTCTTT
TRBJ1-4 | TRBD1 | . | TRBV14 | CASSQESTGELEKLFF | TGTGCCAGCAGCCAAGAGTCTACAGGGGAACTTGAAAAACTGTTTTTT
TRBJ2-7 | . | . | TRBV10-2 | CASSDQRLSKYF | TGCGCCAGCAGTGACCAAAGGCTTTCGAAGTACTTC
TRBJ2-2 | TRBD1 | . | TRBV7-9 | CASSAGTANTGELFF | TGTGCCAGCAGCGCCGGGACAGCGAACACCGGGGAGCTGTTTTTT
TRBJ2-7 | . | . | TRBV10-2 | CASGETVSYEQYF | TGCGCCAGCGGGGAGACAGTCTCCTACGAGCAGTACTTC
TRBJ2-1 | . | few | TRBV9 | CASTPRDSTYNEQFF | TGTGCCAGCACCCCTCGGGACTCTACGTACAATGAGCAGTTCTTC
TRBJ2-1 | . | . | TRBV30 | CAWSLIGSDEQFF | TGTGCCTGGAGTCTGATTGGGTCCGATGAGCAGTTCTTC
TRBJ1-2 | TRBD1 | . | TRBV28 | CASSSTGWGYGYTF | TGTGCCAGCAGTTCGACAGGGTGGGGCTATGGCTACACCTTC
TRBJ1-2 | . | . | TRBV11-2 | CASSPIGGRRYGYTF | TGTGCCAGCAGCCCTATAGGTGGGCGCCGATATGGCTACACCTTC
TRBJ1-6 | . | . | TRBV18 | CASSPASLPSSYNSPLHF | TGTGCCAGCTCTCCCGCCTCCCTCCCGAGCTCCTATAATTCACCCCTCCACTTT
TRBJ2-7 | . | . | TRBV15 | CATSREGALYEQYF | TGTGCCACCAGCAGAGAAGGGGCCTTATACGAGCAGTACTTC
TRBJ1-2 | TRBD1 | . | TRBV25-1 | CASSQQGARGYGYTF | TGTGCCAGCAGTCAACAGGGGGCGCGAGGGTATGGCTACACCTTC
TRBJ2-5 | . | . | TRBV24-1 | CATSWRGAETQYF | TGTGCCACCAGCTGGAGGGGGGCGGAGACCCAGTACTTC
TRBJ1-2 | . | . | TRBV12-2 | CASRFSFRDRGRAPSYGYTF | TGTGCAAGTCGCTTCTCTTTCCGGGACAGGGGGCGCGCCCCCAGCTATGGCTACACCTTC
TRBJ1-2 | TRBD1 | once | TRBV6-5 | CASSLQGAYGYTF | TGTGCCAGCAGCCTACAGGGGGCCTATGGCTACACCTTC
TRBJ2-3 | TRBD2 | . | TRBV9 | CASSVLSLTSGGADTQYF | TGTGCCAGCAGCGTACTAAGTCTGACTAGCGGGGGGGCAGATACGCAGTATTTT
TRBJ2-5 | . | . | TRBV18 | CASSPWVDRPLAQQETQYF | TGTGCCAGCTCACCGTGGGTCGACAGACCCCTTGCACAACAAGAGACCCAGTACTTC
TRBJ1-6 | . | once | TRBV5-1 | CASSLRIYNSPLHF | TGCGCCAGCAGCTTGCGAATTTATAATTCACCCCTCCACTTT
TRBJ2-1 | TRBD2 | once | TRBV10-3 | CAIRTTLAEEQFF | TGTGCCATCAGGACGACTCTAGCGGAGGAGCAGTTCTTC
TRBJ2-5 | . | . | TRBV5-1 | CASSPGTVPQETQYF | TGCGCCAGCAGCCCAGGGACCGTACCTCAAGAGACCCAGTACTTC
TRBJ2-7 | . | . | TRBV7-3 | CAIQAPTGGSSGYTYEQYF | TGTGCCATCCAAGCTCCTACAGGGGGGTCTAGCGGGTATACCTACGAGCAGTACTTC
TRBJ2-7 | TRBD1 | . | TRBV10-3 | CAIRGTVSSYEQYF | TGTGCCATCAGGGGGACAGTTAGCTCCTACGAGCAGTACTTC